This entry describes one TCR beta chain. The antigen remains unidentified. An end of the junction differs from the germline gene, which may be a read error. Per the germline V gene, CDR1 is LGHNA and CDR2 is YNFKEQ. CDR3 length: 15 residues. The sample comes from a study of blood T cells in healthy people across ages. Study conclusions and caveats: Long-lived donors exceeded aged donors in naive CD4+ cells and diversity.

A sample-barcoded 5' primer and a J-beta primer mix were used in a second PCR of roughly 7 to 11 cycles. TCRdb re-derived calls from the 5' RACE reads in MiXCR, one entry per CDR3 protein. The sample consists of hundreds of thousands of distinct CDR3 sequences, nearly 60% of them appearing once. Source material: blood. The rearrangement links TRBV4-2 to TRBJ2-5; 8 bases align to TRBD2. The receptor was isolated from a man younger than 45 in good health. This CDR3 is CASSQDPGGGETQYF. CDR3 coding DNA: TGTGCCAGCAGTCAAGATCCGGGGGGGGGAGAGACCCAGTACTTC.